This T cell receptor beta chain was sequenced in a study of beta chain features in type 1 diabetes. The study, taken as a whole, reports: Junctions at VDJ sites from type 1 diabetes patients had fewer insertions and more deletions. The influence of HLA type on TCRB rearrangement stayed undetermined.

Isolated RNA was reverse transcribed in full, so expressed TCRB transcripts were sequenced. Here immunoSEQ multiplex PCR was the method, and the copy in TCRdb shows in-frame clones only, minus some. This sample has under 900,000 clones, with 17% found just once. Germline assignment: CDR1 MNHEY and CDR2 SVGAGI. V gave up 0 bases and J gave up 2 bases, with 7 bases separating them. This CDR3 contains 14 residues. This clone was picked up a small number of times. The antigen is not known. The TCR was taken from a young woman in good health. The V and J genes are TRBV6-5 and TRBJ2-5; D remains unclear. Input material: naive CD4+ T cells from blood. The DNA of the CDR3 is TGTGCCAGCAGTTACTCAGGATCTCAAGAGACCCAGTACTTC. Its protein is CASSYSGSQETQYF.